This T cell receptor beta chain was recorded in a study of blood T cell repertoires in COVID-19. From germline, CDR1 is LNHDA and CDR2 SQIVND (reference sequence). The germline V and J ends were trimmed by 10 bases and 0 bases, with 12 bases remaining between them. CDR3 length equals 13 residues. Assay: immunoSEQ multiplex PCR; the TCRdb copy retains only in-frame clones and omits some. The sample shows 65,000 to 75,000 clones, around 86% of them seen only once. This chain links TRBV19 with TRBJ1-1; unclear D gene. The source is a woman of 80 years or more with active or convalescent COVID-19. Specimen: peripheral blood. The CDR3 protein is CATSSQVNTEAFF. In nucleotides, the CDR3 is TGTGCCACATCATCCCAGGTGAACACTGAAGCTTTCTTT.